This TCR beta chain appears in the sequencing data of a study of spatial heterogeneity in lung cancer. Background on the study: Sequencing consistently turned up more beta-chain sequences than alpha-chain sequences. There were, on average, more than eight raw-read appearances for each unique TCR and UMI combination.

Sample time point: sample taken at primary tumor resection. Patients with untreated early-stage non-small cell lung cancer, numbering 72, were the donors. Whole RNA, which was extracted from tumor, nontumor lung tissue or frozen PBMC, was sequenced without any cell sorting. In TCRdb, the 5' RACE reads were re-called with MiXCR into one record per CDR3 protein. The sample has roughly 3,400 distinct CDR3 sequences, around a third seen once. Details on this clonotype: Its target is unknown.

Whole-study results and caveats: In tumors, expanded intratumoral alpha and beta TCR counts tracked mutation counts.

This CDR3 is built from 14 residues. The V gene end was trimmed by 8 bases and the J gene end by 2 bases; junction bases not matched to a gene: 7. Germline lookup yields CDR1 MNHNY and CDR2 SVGAGI (reference sequence). The clonotype originates from a female donor with early-stage non-small cell lung cancer. V and J are TRBV6-6 and TRBJ2-5, with 8 nucleotides matching TRBD1. The sample in question was lung tumor tissue, obtained at surgery. The DNA for the CDR3 is TGTGCCAGCGGGGCTACAGGGGGACAAGAGACCCAGTACTTC. This encodes CASGATGGQETQYF.